This T cell receptor (beta chain) comes out of a study of blood T cell repertoires in COVID-19. Study information: Material from acute and convalescent COVID-19 was sourced from the United States, Italy and Spain.

Worth noting for this clone: The same CDR3 is also encoded by other DNA sequences in this sample.

The CDR3 consists of 13 residues. Per the germline V gene, CDR1 is MNHEY and CDR2 is SVGAGI. Trimming at V came to 8 bases and at J to 7 bases, leaving 5 bases not matched to a gene. Original data processing: Reference gene primers were amplified, and this amplification served to estimate nucleated cell counts. Sequenced by immunoSEQ multiplex PCR; TCRdb stores in-frame clones only, minus some. For V, J and clone size, that table is used; D and trimming come from the DNA. The repertoire holds about 210,000 clones, over 75% seen once, with around 4.5% in the top ten. Sequenced sample: PBMCs or T cells enriched from blood (not recorded which). The V and J genes are TRBV6-5 and TRBJ1-5; 10 nucleotides match TRBD1. The source of this sequence is a man aged 25-40 years with acute COVID-19. This CDR3 reads CASRGQGGQPQHF. CDR3 DNA: TGTGCCAGCCGCGGACAGGGGGGACAGCCCCAGCATTTT.